Each of the 2 T cell receptor beta chains below was sequenced from the same sample in a study of CD8 T cells in Susac syndrome. RNA amounts of about 0.45 to 1 ug underwent reverse transcription with random hexamers. TCRdb re-called the immunoSEQ multiplex PCR reads through MiXCR, storing one row per CDR3 protein. The sample has 25,000 to 30,000 distinct CDR3 sequences; around 95% are singletons. The sample was CD8+ T cells from PBMCs. The receptors derive from a human donor in good health.

V gene TRBV13 combines with J gene TRBJ2-1; possibly TRBD2 for D (5 bases). Germline V gene lookup returns CDR1 PRHDT and CDR2 FYEKMQ (reference sequence). V lost 4 bases to trimming and J lost 10 bases, with 11 bases between them. The CDR3 has 12 residues. CDR3 DNA sequence: TGTGCCAGCAGCTCATCCGTAGCGGAGCAGTTCTTC. It codes for CASSSSVAEQFF.

The V and J genes are TRBV9 and TRBJ2-5; 7 bases agree with TRBD1. After removal of 3 bases from V and 1 base from J, the junction contained 6 bases not matched to a gene. Germline loops: CDR1 SGDLS, CDR2 YYNGEE. CDR3 size: 15 residues. CDR3 region: CASSGLQGSQETQYF. The CDR3 DNA follows: TGTGCCAGCAGCGGTTTACAGGGGTCCCAAGAGACCCAGTACTTC.